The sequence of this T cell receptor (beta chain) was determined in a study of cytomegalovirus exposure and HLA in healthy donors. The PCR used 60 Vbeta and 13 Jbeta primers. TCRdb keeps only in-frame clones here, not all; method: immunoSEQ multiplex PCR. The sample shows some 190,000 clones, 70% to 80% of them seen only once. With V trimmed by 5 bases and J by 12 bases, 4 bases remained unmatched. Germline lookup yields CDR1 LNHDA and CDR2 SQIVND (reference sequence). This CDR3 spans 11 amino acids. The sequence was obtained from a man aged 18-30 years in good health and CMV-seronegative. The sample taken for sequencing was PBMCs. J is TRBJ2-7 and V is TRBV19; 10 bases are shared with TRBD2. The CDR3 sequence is CASSLGTSVYF. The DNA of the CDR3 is TGTGCCAGTAGTTTAGGGACTAGCGTGTACTTC.